The 2 T cell receptor beta chains reported below all come from one sample, sequenced in a study of shared clonotypes between healthy human individuals. Terminally differentiated effector memory CD45RA+ cells were excluded by CCR7 positive selection of CD45RO-negative cells. Data came from immunoSEQ multiplex PCR; TCRdb stores just in-frame clones and leaves some out. Of more than 2 million clones in the sample, roughly 94% are singletons; the top ten hold around 1.1%. Input material: naive CD8+ T cells sorted from blood. These receptor sequences come from a man aged 18 to 29 in good health.

The chain combines TRBV19 with TRBJ2-3; D not resolved. The CDR3 has 16 residues. Germline CDR1 is LNHDA and CDR2 is SQIVND (reference sequence). Trimming took off 1 base at V and 9 bases at J, with 20 bases between the two ends. The CDR3 DNA reads as TGTGCCAGTAGTATAGTAGAGGTGATGCGGAGAGAAACGCAGTATTTT. Encoded protein: CASSIVEVMRRETQYF.

As regards this clone: This specimen includes other DNA sequences encoding the same CDR3. The chain uses TRBV27 and TRBJ2-1; no clear D. Germline values: CDR1 MNHEY, CDR2 SMNVEV (reference sequence). V lost 2 bases to trimming and J lost 2 bases, with 7 bases between them. This CDR3 contains 14 residues. The CDR3: CASSLRAAYNEQFF. The CDR3 region has the DNA TGTGCCAGCAGTTTACGGGCGGCCTACAATGAGCAGTTCTTC.